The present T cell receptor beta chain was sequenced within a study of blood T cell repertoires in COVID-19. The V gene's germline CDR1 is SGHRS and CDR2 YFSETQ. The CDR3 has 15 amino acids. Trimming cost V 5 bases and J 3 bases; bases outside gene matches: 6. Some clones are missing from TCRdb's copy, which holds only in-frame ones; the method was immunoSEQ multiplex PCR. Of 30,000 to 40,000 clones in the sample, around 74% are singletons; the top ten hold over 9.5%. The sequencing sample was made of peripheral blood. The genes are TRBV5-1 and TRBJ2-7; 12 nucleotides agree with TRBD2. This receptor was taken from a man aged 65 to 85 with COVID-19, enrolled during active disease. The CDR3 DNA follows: TGCGCCAGCAGTATGACTAGCGGGAGATTCTACGAGCAGTACTTC. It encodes CASSMTSGRFYEQYF.